These T cell receptor beta chains were read from a single sample in a study of blood T cell dynamics during melanoma immunotherapy. Sequencing used immunoSEQ multiplex PCR; TCRdb keeps in-frame clones, though not all of them. The sample has under 20,000 clones; 70% to 90% are singletons. The specimen comprised blood, sampled from a patient treated with checkpoint blockade. The receptors here all came from a human donor with melanoma. CDR3s include the opening cysteine and the closing phenylalanine or tryptophan. Fields, in order: V gene, D gene, J gene, clone size, CDR3 length, CDR3 protein, CDR3 DNA. The D gene is left open where the match is weak. Clone size is not always given. Where it is, it says once, few, many or a class for expanded clones.

TRBV29-1	.	TRBJ1-1	few	11	CSVGKGRRAFF	TGCAGCGTTGGAAAGGGCCGCAGGGCTTTCTTT
TRBV2	.	TRBJ1-1	once	14	CASSEGTRTHEAFF	TGTGCCAGCAGTGAGGGGACACGGACACATGAAGCTTTCTTT
TRBV19	TRBD2	TRBJ2-3	.	16	CASSSRLADITDTQYF	TGTGCCAGTAGTTCCCGACTAGCGGATATCACAGATACGCAGTATTTT
TRBV27	TRBD1	TRBJ2-4	.	15	CASSLWGQDKNIQYF	TGTGCCAGCAGTTTATGGGGACAGGATAAAAACATTCAGTACTTC
TRBV4-1	.	TRBJ2-6	.	17	CASTSRAGSSGANVLTF	TGCGCCAGCACCTCAAGGGCAGGGAGCTCTGGGGCCAACGTCCTGACTTTC
TRBV10-3	TRBD2	TRBJ2-5	.	20	CAISESPGLAGGALRQTQYF	TGTGCCATCAGTGAGTCCCCGGGACTAGCGGGAGGAGCCCTCAGGCAGACCCAGTACTTC
TRBV7-9	.	TRBJ1-5	.	14	CASSLPGGNQPQHF	TGTGCCAGCAGCCTACCCGGGGGCAATCAGCCCCAGCATTTT
TRBV27	.	TRBJ2-1	.	13	CASSYTNLGEQFF	TGTGCCAGCAGTTATACCAACTTGGGTGAGCAGTTCTTC
TRBV19	TRBD1	TRBJ1-4	.	15	CASSSTGGVWEKLFF	TGTGCCAGTAGTAGCACAGGGGGCGTTTGGGAAAAACTGTTTTTT
TRBV7-2	TRBD2	TRBJ2-3	once	15	CASSLRTRATDTQYF	TGTGCCAGCAGCTTGAGGACTAGAGCCACAGATACGCAGTATTTT
TRBV5-6	.	TRBJ1-6	.	14	CASSLSGPNSPLHF	TGTGCCAGCAGCTTGTCAGGGCCCAATTCACCCCTCCACTTT
TRBV6-1	.	TRBJ1-1	.	14	CASSEEGTNTEAFF	TGTGCCAGCAGTGAAGAGGGGACAAACACTGAAGCTTTCTTT
TRBV6-4	TRBD2	TRBJ2-3	.	16	CASSDAAGGRGDTQYF	TGTGCCAGCAGTGATGCAGCGGGAGGGCGTGGAGATACGCAGTATTTT
TRBV6-6	TRBD1	TRBJ2-7	.	14	CASSLQGQGYEQYF	TGTGCCAGCAGCCTACAGGGACAGGGGTACGAGCAGTACTTC
TRBV19	TRBD1	TRBJ1-1	.	15	CATRAPGGKNTEAFF	TGTGCCACCAGGGCCCCAGGGGGCAAGAACACTGAAGCTTTCTTT
TRBV28	.	TRBJ1-1	.	13	CASSLSLGTEAFF	TGTGCCAGCAGTTTGTCGCTAGGCACTGAAGCTTTCTTT
TRBV2	.	TRBJ1-2	few	12	CASRDRNYGYTF	TGTGCCAGCAGGGACCGAAACTATGGCTACACCTTC
TRBV5-4	.	TRBJ2-7	.	14	CASRGPSSSYEQYF	TGTGCCAGCAGGGGGCCTTCCTCCTCCTACGAGCAGTACTTC
TRBV11-2	TRBD2	TRBJ2-7	.	16	CASSLTSGTSDDEQYF	TGTGCCAGCAGCTTAACTTCCGGGACTAGCGATGACGAGCAGTACTTC